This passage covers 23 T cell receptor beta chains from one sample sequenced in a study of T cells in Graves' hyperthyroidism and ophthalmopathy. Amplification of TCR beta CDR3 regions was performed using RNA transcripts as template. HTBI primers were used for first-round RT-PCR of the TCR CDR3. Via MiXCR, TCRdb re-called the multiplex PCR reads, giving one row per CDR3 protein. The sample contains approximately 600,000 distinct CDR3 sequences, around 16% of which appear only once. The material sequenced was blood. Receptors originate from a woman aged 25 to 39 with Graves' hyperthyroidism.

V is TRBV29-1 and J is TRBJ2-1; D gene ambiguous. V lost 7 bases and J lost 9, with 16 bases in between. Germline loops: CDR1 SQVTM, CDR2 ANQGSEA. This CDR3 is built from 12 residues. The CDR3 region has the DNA TGCAGCGCCGGTGTTGGAGCGCTTGAGCAGTTCTTC. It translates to CSAGVGALEQFF.

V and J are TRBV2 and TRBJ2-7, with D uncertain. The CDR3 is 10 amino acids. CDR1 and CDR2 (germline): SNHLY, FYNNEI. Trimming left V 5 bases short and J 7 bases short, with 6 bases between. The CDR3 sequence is CASSLAEQYF. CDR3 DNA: TGTGCCAGCAGTTTGGCAGAGCAGTACTTC.

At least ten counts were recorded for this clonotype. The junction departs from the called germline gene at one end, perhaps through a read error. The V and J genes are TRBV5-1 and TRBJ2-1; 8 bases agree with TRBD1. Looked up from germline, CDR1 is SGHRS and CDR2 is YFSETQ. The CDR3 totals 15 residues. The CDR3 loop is CASSPGTGSYNEQFF. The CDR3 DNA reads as TGTGCCAGCTCCCCCGGGACAGGCTCCTACAATGAGCAGTTCTTC. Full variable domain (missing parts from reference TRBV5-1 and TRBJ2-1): KAGVTQTPRYLIKTRGQQVTLSCSPISGHRSVSWYQQTPGQGLQFLFEYFSETQRNKGNFPGRFSGRQFSNSRSEMNVSTLELGDSALYLCASSPGTGSYNEQFFGPGTRLTVL.

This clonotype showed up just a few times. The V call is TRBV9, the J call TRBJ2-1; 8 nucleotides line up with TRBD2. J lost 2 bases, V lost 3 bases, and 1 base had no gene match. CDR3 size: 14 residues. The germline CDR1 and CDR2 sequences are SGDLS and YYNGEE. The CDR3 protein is CASSGAGAYNEQFF. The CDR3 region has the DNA TGTGCCAGCAGCGGAGCGGGGGCCTACAATGAGCAGTTCTTC.

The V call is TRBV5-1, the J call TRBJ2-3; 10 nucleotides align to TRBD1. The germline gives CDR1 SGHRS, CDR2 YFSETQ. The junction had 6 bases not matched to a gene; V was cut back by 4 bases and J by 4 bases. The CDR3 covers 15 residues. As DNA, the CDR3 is TGCGCCAGCAGCCCGGGACAGGGGCGTCCAGATACGCAGTATTTT. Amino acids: CASSPGQGRPDTQYF.

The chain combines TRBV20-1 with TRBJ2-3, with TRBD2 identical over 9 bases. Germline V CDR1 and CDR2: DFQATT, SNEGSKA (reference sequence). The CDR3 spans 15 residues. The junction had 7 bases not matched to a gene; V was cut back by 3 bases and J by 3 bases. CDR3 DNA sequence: TGCAGTGCTAGTAGGGATAGCGGGAGAACAGATACGCAGTATTTT. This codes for CSASRDSGRTDTQYF.

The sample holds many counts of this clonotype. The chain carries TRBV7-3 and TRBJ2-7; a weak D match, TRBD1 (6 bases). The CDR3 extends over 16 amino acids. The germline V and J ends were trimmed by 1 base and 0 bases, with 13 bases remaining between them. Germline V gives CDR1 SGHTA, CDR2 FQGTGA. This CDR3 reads CASSLMGARTSYEQYF. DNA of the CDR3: TGTGCCAGCAGCTTAATGGGGGCTCGTACCTCCTACGAGCAGTACTTC.

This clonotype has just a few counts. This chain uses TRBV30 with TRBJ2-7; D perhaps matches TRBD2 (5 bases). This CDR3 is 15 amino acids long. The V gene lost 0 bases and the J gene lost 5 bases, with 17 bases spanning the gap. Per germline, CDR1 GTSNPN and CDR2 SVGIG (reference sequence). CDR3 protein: CAWSVSSFLVDEQYF. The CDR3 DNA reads TGTGCCTGGAGTGTATCTAGCTTTCTTGTAGACGAGCAGTACTTC.

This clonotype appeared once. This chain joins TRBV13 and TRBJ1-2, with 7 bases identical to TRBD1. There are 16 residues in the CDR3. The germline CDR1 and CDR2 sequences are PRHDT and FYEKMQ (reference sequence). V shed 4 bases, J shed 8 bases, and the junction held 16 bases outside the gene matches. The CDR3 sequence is CASSSRGGAQIYGYTF. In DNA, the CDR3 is TGTGCCAGCAGCTCCAGGGGGGGGGCGCAGATCTACGGCTACACCTTC. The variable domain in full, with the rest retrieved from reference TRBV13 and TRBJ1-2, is AAGVIQSPRHLIKEKRETATLKCYPIPRHDTVYWYQQGPGQDPQFLISFYEKMQSDKGSIPDRFSAQQFSDYHSELNMSSLELGDSALYFCASSSRGGAQIYGYTFGSGTRLTVV.

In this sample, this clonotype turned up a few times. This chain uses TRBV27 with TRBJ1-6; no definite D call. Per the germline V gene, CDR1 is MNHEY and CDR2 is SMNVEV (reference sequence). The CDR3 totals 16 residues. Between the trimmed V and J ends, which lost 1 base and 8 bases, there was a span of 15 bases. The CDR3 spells CASSLWFGREDSPLHF. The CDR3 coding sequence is TGTGCCAGCAGTTTATGGTTTGGTAGGGAGGATTCACCCCTCCACTTT.

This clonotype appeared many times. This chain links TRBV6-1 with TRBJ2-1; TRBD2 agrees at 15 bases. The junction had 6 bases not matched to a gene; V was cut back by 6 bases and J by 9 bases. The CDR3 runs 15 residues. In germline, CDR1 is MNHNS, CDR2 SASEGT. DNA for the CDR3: TGTGCCAGCAGAGGGACTAGCGGGAGGAACGGTGAGCAGTTCTTC. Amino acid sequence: CASRGTSGRNGEQFF.

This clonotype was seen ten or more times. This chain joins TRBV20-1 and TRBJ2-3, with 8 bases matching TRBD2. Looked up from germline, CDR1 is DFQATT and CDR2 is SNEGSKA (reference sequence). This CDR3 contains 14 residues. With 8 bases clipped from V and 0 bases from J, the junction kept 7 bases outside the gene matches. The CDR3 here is CSPRGGPSTDTQYF. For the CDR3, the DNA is TGCAGTCCCCGCGGGGGGCCAAGCACAGATACGCAGTATTTT.

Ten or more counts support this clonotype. CDR3 region: CASNPRDPVSSSSNYGYTF. The CDR3 DNA is TGTGCCAGCAACCCCCGGGACCCAGTTTCTTCATCTTCTAACTATGGCTACACCTTC. V is TRBV28 and J is TRBJ1-2; maybe TRBD1 (5 bases). Germline CDR1 reads MDHEN; CDR2 reads SYDVKM. This CDR3 contains 19 residues. Trimming cost V 7 bases and J 0 bases, with 27 bases left between them.

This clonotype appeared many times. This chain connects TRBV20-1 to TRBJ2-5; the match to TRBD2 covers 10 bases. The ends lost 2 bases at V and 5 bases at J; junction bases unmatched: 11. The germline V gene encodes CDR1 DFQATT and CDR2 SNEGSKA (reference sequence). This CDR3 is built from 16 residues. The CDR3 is CSARPNLAGVEETQYF. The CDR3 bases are TGCAGTGCTAGACCAAATCTAGCGGGAGTGGAGGAGACCCAGTACTTC.

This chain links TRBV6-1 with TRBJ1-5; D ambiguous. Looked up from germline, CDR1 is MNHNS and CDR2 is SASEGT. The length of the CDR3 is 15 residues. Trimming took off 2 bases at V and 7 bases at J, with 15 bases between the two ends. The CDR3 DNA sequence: TGTGCCAGCAGTGAATGGCCGGTCATGGGACAGCCCCAGCATTTT. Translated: CASSEWPVMGQPQHF.

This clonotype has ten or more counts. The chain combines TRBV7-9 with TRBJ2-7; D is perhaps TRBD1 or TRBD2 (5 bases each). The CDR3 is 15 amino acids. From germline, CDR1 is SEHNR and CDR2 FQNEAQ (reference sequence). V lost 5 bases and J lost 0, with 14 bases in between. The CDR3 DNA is TGTGCCAGCAGCAAAGGGACGGCCAGCTCCTACGAGCAGTACTTC. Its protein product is CASSKGTASSYEQYF.

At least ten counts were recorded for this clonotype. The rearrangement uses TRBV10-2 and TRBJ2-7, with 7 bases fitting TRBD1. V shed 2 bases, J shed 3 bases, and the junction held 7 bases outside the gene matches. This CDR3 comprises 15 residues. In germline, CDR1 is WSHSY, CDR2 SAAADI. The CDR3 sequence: CASSENTGANYEQYF. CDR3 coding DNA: TGCGCCAGCAGTGAGAACACAGGGGCCAACTACGAGCAGTACTTC.

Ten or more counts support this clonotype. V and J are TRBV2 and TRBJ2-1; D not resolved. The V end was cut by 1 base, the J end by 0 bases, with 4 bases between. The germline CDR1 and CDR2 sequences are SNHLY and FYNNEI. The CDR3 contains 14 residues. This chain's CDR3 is CASSEGFSYNEQFF. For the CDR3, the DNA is TGTGCCAGCAGTGAAGGGTTCTCCTACAATGAGCAGTTCTTC. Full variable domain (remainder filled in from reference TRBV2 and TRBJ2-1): EPEVTQTPSHQVTQMGQEVILRCVPISNHLYFYWYRQILGQKVEFLVSFYNNEISEKSEIFDDQFSVERPDGSNFTLKIRSTKLEDSAMYFCASSEGFSYNEQFFGPGTRLTVL.

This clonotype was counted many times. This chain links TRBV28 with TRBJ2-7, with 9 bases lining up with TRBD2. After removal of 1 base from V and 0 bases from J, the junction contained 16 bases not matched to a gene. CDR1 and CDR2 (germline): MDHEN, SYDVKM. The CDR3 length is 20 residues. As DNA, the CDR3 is TGTGCCAGCAGTTTATCGCGGGGGGGACAGCCGAGGCCCCACTCCTACGAGCAGTACTTC. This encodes CASSLSRGGQPRPHSYEQYF.

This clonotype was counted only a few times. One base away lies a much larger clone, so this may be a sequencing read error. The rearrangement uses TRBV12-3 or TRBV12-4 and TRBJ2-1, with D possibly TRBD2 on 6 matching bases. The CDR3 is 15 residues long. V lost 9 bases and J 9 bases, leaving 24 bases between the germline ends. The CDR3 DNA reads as TGTGCCAGTCGACGGGGGACTTTCAACAATAGTGAGCAGTTCTTC. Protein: CASRRGTFNNSEQFF.

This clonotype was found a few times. CDR3 protein: CASSPPGRTWGETQYF. CDR3 coding DNA: TGTGCCAGCAGTCCCCCCGGGCGCACGTGGGGAGAGACCCAGTACTTC. This rearrangement joins TRBV7-9 to TRBJ2-5; D unresolved. CDR1 and CDR2 (germline): SEHNR, FQNEAQ (reference sequence). The CDR3 covers 16 residues. V lost 6 bases to trimming and J lost 4 bases, with 21 bases between them.

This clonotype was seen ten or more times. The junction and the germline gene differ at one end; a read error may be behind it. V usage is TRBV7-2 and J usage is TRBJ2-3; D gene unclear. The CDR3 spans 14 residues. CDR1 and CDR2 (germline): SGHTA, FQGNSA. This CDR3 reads CASSLASSTDTQYF. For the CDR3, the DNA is TGCGCCAGCAGCTTGGCCTCTAGCACAGATACGCAGTATTTT.

The CDR3 protein is CASSYEGRGRVETQYF. The CDR3 nucleotides are TGTGCCAGCAGTTACGAAGGTAGAGGGAGGGTGGAGACCCAGTACTTC. The V and J genes are TRBV6-2 or TRBV6-3 and TRBJ2-5, with TRBD2 matching 7 bases. The CDR3 spans 16 residues. V shed 2 bases and J 5 bases; nucleotides not matched to a gene: 11. The V gene's germline CDR1 is MNHEY and CDR2 SVGEGT.